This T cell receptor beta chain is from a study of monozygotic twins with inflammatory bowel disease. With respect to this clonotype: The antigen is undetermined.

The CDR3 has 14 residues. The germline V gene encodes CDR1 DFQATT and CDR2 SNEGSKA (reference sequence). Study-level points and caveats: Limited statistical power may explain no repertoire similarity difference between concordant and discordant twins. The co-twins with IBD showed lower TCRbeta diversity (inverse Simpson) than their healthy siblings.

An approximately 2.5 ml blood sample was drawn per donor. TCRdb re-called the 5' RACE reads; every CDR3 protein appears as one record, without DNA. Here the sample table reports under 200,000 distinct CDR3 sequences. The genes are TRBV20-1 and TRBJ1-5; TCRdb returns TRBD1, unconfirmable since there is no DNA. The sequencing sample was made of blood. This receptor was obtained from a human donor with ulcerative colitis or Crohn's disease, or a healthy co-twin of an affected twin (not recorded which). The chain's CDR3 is CSASRGEGNQPQHF.